This TCR beta chain was obtained from a study of cytomegalovirus exposure and HLA in healthy donors. This clone has just a few counts. Trimming removed 4 bases from V and 7 bases from J; junction bases left unmatched: 8. The CDR3 runs to 15 residues. The V gene's germline CDR1 is SGHRS and CDR2 YFSETQ. PCR primers comprised 60 Vbeta and 13 Jbeta primers. TCRdb's table, derived via immunoSEQ multiplex PCR, lists solely in-frame clones and lacks some. The sample includes roughly 100,000 clones, roughly 15% of them seen just once. Sequenced: PBMCs. The receptor was isolated from a female donor in good health and CMV-seronegative. The chain carries TRBV5-1 and TRBJ2-5; TRBD2 aligns across 12 bases. This CDR3 reads CASSPTSGRPGTQYF. In DNA form, the CDR3 reads TGCGCCAGCAGCCCAACTAGCGGGAGGCCGGGGACCCAGTACTTC. The full variable domain, completed using reference TRBV5-1 and TRBJ2-5, is KAGVTQTPRYLIKTRGQQVTLSCSPISGHRSVSWYQQTPGQGLQFLFEYFSETQRNKGNFPGRFSGRQFSNSRSEMNVSTLELGDSALYLCASSPTSGRPGTQYFGPGTRLLVL.